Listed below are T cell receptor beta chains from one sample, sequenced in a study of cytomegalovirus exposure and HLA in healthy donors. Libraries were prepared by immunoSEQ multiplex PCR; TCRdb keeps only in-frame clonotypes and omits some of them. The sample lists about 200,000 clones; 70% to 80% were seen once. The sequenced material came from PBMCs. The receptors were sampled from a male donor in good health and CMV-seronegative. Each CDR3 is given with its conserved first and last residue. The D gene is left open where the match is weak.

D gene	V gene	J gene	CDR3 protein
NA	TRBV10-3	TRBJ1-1	CAISKAGQSEAFF
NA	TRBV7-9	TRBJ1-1	CASSHDRNTEAFF
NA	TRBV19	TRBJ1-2	CASSIGTGYGYTF
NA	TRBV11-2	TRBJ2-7	CASSFRRGTYEQYF
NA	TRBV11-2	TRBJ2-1	CASSSQLELKQFF
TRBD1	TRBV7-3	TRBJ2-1	CASSVDRDYNEQFF
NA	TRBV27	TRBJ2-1	CASSPIAASSYNEQFF
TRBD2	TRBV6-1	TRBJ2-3	CASSAVSGRPDTQYF
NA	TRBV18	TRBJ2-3	CASSPRPSTDTQYF
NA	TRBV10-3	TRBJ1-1	CAISDRPNTEAFF
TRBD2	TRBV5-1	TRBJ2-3	CASSGASGSTGDTQYF
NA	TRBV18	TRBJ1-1	CASSPVAGALQVDTEAFF
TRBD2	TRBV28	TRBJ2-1	CASSRISGSVRREQFF
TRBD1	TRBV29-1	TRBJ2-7	CSGKDRQSNEQYF
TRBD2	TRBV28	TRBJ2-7	CASSYLGLRRGESYEQYF
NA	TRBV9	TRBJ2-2	CASSGLNGGTGELFF
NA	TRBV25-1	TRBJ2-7	CASSEYLTGFGYEQYF
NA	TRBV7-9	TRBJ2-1	CSSSLTGGGNEQFF
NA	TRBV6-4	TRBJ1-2	CASRSETSYLGGYTF
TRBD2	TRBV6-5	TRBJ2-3	CASSFGLAGGTDTQYF
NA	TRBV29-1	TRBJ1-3	CSVEERVGPSGNTIYF
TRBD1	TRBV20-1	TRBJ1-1	CSASRQGRAFF
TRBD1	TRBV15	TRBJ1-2	CATSRGQVIDGYTF
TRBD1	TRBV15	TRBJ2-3	CATSSGQGKPDTQYF
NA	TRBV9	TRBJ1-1	CASSPSAGNTEAFF
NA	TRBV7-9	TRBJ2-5	CASSSPPGETQYF
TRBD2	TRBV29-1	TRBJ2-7	CSVRTSGTYEQYF
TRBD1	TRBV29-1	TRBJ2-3	CSTRQGVRTDTQYF
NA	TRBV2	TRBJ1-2	CASSAADTANYGYTF
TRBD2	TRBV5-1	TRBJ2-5	CASSWGTSEQETQYF
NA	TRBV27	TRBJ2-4	CASATDRSKNIQYF
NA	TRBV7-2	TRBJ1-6	CASSQGQNSPLHF
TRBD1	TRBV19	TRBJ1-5	CASNPRDSGNQPQHF
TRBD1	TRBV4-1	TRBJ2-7	CASSLQGASEQYF
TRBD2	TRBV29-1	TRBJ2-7	CSVEQRDPPYEQYF
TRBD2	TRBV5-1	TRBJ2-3	CASSPLLTSGPRPSTDTQYF
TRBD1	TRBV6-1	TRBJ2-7	CASSDPGQLNYEQYF
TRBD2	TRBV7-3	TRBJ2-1	CASSPHETSGSRNEQFF
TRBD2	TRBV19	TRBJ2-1	CASSILGLADNEQFF
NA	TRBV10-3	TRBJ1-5	CAISGTDQPQHF
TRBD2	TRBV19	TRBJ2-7	CASSILGLAGYEQYF
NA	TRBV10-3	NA	CAISESSGSYEQYF
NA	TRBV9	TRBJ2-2	CASSPRFLATGELFF
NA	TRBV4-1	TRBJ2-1	CASSQEGLALNNEQFF
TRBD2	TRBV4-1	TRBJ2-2	CASSQEALAGGNTGELFF
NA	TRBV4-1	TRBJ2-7	CASSQASAYEQYF
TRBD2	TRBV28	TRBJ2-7	CASSLKGTSGRASYEQYF
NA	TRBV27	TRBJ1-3	CASSPIGGVTGNTIYF
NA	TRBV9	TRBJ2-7	CASSVGGGIDEQYF
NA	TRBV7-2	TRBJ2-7	CASSPWGSGPTYEQYF